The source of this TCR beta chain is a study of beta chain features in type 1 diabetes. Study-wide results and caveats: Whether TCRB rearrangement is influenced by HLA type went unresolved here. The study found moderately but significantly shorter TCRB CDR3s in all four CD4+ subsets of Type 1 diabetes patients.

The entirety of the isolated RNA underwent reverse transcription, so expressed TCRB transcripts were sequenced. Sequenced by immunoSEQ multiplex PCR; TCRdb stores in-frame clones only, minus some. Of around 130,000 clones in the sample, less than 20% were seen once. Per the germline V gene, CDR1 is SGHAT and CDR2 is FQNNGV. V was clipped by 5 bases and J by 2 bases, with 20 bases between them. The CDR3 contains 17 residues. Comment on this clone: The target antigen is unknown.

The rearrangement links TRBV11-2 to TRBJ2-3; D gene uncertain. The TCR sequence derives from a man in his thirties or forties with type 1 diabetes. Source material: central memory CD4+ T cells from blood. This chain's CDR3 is CASSPFVGRTYTDTQYF. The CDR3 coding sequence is TGTGCCAGCAGCCCATTTGTGGGCCGGACGTACACAGATACGCAGTATTTT.